Reported below is one T cell receptor (beta chain). This entry comes from a study of blood T cell repertoires in COVID-19. As for the study in general: Samples taken during acute and convalescent COVID-19 were collected in the United States, Italy and Spain. PBMCs, B-cell-depleted T cells, or T cells provided the cDNA or gDNA that made up the material.

Germline V CDR1 and CDR2: MDHEN, SYDVKM. V lost 6 bases and J 2 bases, leaving 18 bases between the germline ends. The CDR3 is 16 amino acids. Original analysis: Amplification with reference gene primers provided the estimates of nucleated cell counts. Profiling relied on immunoSEQ multiplex PCR, and the TCRdb table lists in-frame clones only, not all of them. That table is the source of V, J and clone size, and D and trimming were worked out from the DNA. Of 180,000 or so clones in the sample, roughly 85% are singletons; the top ten hold over 2.5%. The V call is TRBV28, the J call TRBJ2-3, with D perhaps matching TRBD1 (6 bases). The sequence derives from a man aged 55 to 70 with acute or convalescent COVID-19. The sequenced sample was peripheral blood. The CDR3 protein is CASRSSRGSVTDTQYF. CDR3 DNA: TGTGCCAGCAGAAGCAGCAGGGGCTCCGTCACAGATACGCAGTATTTT. The whole variable domain, remainder taken from reference TRBV28 and TRBJ2-3, is DVKVTQSSRYLVKRTGEKVFLECVQDMDHENMFWYRQDPGLGLRLIYFSYDVKMKEKGDIPEGYSVSREKKERFSLILESASTNQTSMYLCASRSSRGSVTDTQYFGPGTRLTVL.